What follows are 17 T cell receptor beta chains derived from one specimen sequenced in a study of blood T cell repertoires in COVID-19. Data came from immunoSEQ multiplex PCR; TCRdb stores just in-frame clones and leaves some out. This table holds over 200,000 clones, approximately 83% found once. Input material: peripheral blood. Source of these receptors: a woman under 40 who had recovered from COVID-19.

This chain links TRBV10-3 with TRBJ1-2, with D possibly TRBD1 on 5 matching bases. This CDR3 comprises 13 residues. Germline lookup yields CDR1 ENHRY and CDR2 SYGVKD. Trimming took 4 bases from V and 4 from J, leaving 10 bases between them. The CDR3 sequence is CAISGDSLYGYTF. The CDR3 nucleotides read TGTGCCATCAGTGGTGACAGCCTCTATGGCTACACCTTC.

The genes are TRBV9 and TRBJ2-5; D is uncertain. Per the germline V gene, CDR1 is SGDLS and CDR2 is YYNGEE. The CDR3 is made up of 15 amino acids. V was pared by 3 bases and J by 0 bases, with 12 bases between. In DNA, the CDR3 is TGTGCCAGCAGCGCCCAACCAGGCAACCAAGAGACCCAGTACTTC. Translation: CASSAQPGNQETQYF.

The rearrangement uses TRBV9 and TRBJ1-2, with TRBD1 as a possible D gene (5 bases). The CDR3 has 14 amino acids. CDR1 and CDR2 from the germline V gene are SGDLS and YYNGEE. V lost 0 bases to trimming and J lost 6 bases, with 12 bases between them. CDR3 protein: CASSVEEGTDGYTF. The CDR3 nucleotides are TGTGCCAGCAGCGTAGAGGAGGGGACTGATGGCTACACCTTC.

This clone was observed a single time. The chain is built from TRBV19 and TRBJ2-7, with a tentative D call TRBD2 (7 bases). The CDR3 runs 14 residues. V was shortened by 6 bases and J by 3 bases, with 15 bases between the two germline ends. Germline values: CDR1 LNHDA, CDR2 SQIVND (reference sequence). The CDR3 nucleotides read TGTGCCAGTAGCTGGGGGGGCGACTACTACGAGCAGTACTTC. This sequence encodes CASSWGGDYYEQYF. The whole variable domain, filled in from reference TRBV19 and TRBJ2-7, reads DGGITQSPKYLFRKEGQNVTLSCEQNLNHDAMYWYRQDPGQGLRLIYYSQIVNDFQKGDIAEGYSVSREKKESFPLTVTSAQKNPTAFYLCASSWGGDYYEQYFGPGTRLTVT.

The chain links TRBV7-2 to TRBJ2-7; TRBD2 matches 11 bases. Trimming at V came to 3 bases and at J to 2 bases, leaving 9 bases not matched to a gene. CDR3 length: 17 amino acids. Germline CDR1 is SGHTA and CDR2 is FQGNSA. CDR3 in amino acids: CASSFRLAGGTPYEQYF. The CDR3 bases are TGTGCCAGCAGCTTCCGGCTAGCGGGGGGCACCCCCTACGAGCAGTACTTC.

The chain employs TRBV10-1 and TRBJ2-2; D might be TRBD2 (5 bases). V lost 4 bases, J lost 6 bases, and 18 bases lay in between. Germline V gene sequence: CDR1 WNHNN, CDR2 SYGVQD (reference sequence). The CDR3 spans 16 residues. The CDR3 here is CASSGPRRRLPGELFF. CDR3 nucleotide sequence: TGCGCCAGCAGTGGCCCCCGGAGGAGATTGCCCGGGGAGCTGTTTTTT.

With regard to this clone: At one boundary the junction diverges from the germline segment, which might be a read error. Other DNA sequences from this sample encode an identical CDR3 as well. The chain recombines TRBV7-3 with TRBJ1-6; the match to TRBD1 covers 7 bases. The CDR3 has 18 residues. The V gene's germline CDR1 is SGHTA and CDR2 FQGTGA. The CDR3 DNA reads as TGTGCCAGCAGTTTAAAATGGGGATTGGACAGGAATAATTCACCCCTCCACTTT. Translated: CASSLKWGLDRNNSPLHF.

The rearrangement joins TRBV4-2 to TRBJ1-3; D gene ambiguous. Trimming stripped 8 bases from V and 0 bases from J, with 23 bases between. There are 18 residues in the CDR3. Per germline, CDR1 LGHNA and CDR2 YNFKEQ. The DNA of the CDR3 is TGTGCCAGCCGCACTTTCCCCGCCGCGGTGAACTCTGGAAACACCATATATTTT. This translates into CASRTFPAAVNSGNTIYF.

The V call is TRBV7-9, the J call TRBJ2-5; D possibly corresponds to TRBD1 (5 bases). V gave up 5 bases and J gave up 2 bases, with 18 bases separating them. Germline lookup yields CDR1 SEHNR and CDR2 FQNEAQ (reference sequence). This CDR3 spans 16 amino acids. The CDR3 DNA sequence: TGTGCCAGCAGCCTACAGAGGTCAGGGTGGCAAGAGACCCAGTACTTC. Amino acid sequence: CASSLQRSGWQETQYF.

The chain carries TRBV18 and TRBJ2-1; tentatively, D is TRBD2 (6 bases). CDR3 size: 17 residues. The V gene's germline CDR1 is KGHSH and CDR2 LQKENI. V was shortened by 3 bases and J by 6 bases, with 21 bases between the two germline ends. The DNA for the CDR3 is TGTGCCAGCTCACCGCCCATCAGTCGACTAGTCGTCAATGAGCAGTTCTTC. Protein product: CASSPPISRLVVNEQFF.

V gene TRBV15 combines with J gene TRBJ2-7; 8 nucleotides match TRBD2. CDR1 is LNHNV and CDR2 is YYDKDF in the germline V gene (reference sequence). The CDR3 spans 15 residues. The V and J ends lost 5 bases and 2 bases, in that order; junction bases with no gene match: 8. The CDR3 DNA reads TGTGCCACCAGCCCGGGACTAGTAACCACCTACGAGCAGTACTTC. Encoded protein: CATSPGLVTTYEQYF.

The chain has TRBV7-6 and TRBJ2-2, with 9 bases identical to TRBD2. The germline gives CDR1 SGHVS, CDR2 FNYEAQ. This CDR3 is 18 amino acids long. The trim removed 1 base at V and 0 bases at J, leaving 6 bases unmatched. The CDR3 loop reads CASSLVAGGPTNTGELFF. The CDR3 nucleotides are TGTGCCAGCAGCTTAGTGGCGGGGGGGCCGACGAACACCGGGGAGCTGTTTTTT.

The chain combines TRBV18 with TRBJ1-2; TRBD1 might be the D (5 bases). CDR1 and CDR2 from the germline V gene are KGHSH and LQKENI. The CDR3 runs to 16 residues. V was shortened by 0 bases and J by 5 bases, with 16 bases between the two germline ends. CDR3 nucleotide sequence: TGTGCCAGCTCACCACCGACCAAGACAGAAGCGTATGGCTACACCTTC. Translating it yields CASSPPTKTEAYGYTF.

In this sample, this clone turned up once. The J gene is TRBJ1-1, the V gene TRBV25-1; 7 bases fit TRBD1. V shed 6 bases and J 2 bases; nucleotides not matched to a gene: 6. CDR1 and CDR2 from the germline V gene are MGHDK and SYGVNS. This CDR3 region has 14 residues. The CDR3 spells CASRQTGANTEAFF. The CDR3 DNA reads as TGTGCCAGCAGACAAACAGGGGCAAACACTGAAGCTTTCTTT.

This clone was observed once. Here the CDR3 reads CASSRSIRGPTEAFF. The CDR3 region has the DNA TGTGCCAGCAGCCGGTCTATACGGGGTCCCACTGAAGCTTTCTTT. The chain joins TRBV4-2 to TRBJ1-1; no clear D gene. With 4 bases removed from V and 4 bases from J, the gap between germline ends came to 16 bases. Per the germline V gene, CDR1 is LGHNA and CDR2 is YNFKEQ. The CDR3 has 15 residues.

The chain links TRBV19 to TRBJ2-7; 11 bases align to TRBD2. The junction had 11 bases not matched to a gene; V was cut back by 5 bases and J by 2 bases. The CDR3 sequence is 17 residues long. CDR1 and CDR2 from the germline V gene are LNHDA and SQIVND (reference sequence). In DNA form, the CDR3 reads TGTGCCAGTAGTCTATTTAGCGGGGGGGCCTCCCCCTACGAGCAGTACTTC. Protein product: CASSLFSGGASPYEQYF. Together with reference TRBV19 and TRBJ2-7, the CDR3 gives the full variable domain: DGGITQSPKYLFRKEGQNVTLSCEQNLNHDAMYWYRQDPGQGLRLIYYSQIVNDFQKGDIAEGYSVSREKKESFPLTVTSAQKNPTAFYLCASSLFSGGASPYEQYFGPGTRLTVT.

With regard to this clone: A read error may account for a junction end that differs from germline. This chain links TRBV2 with TRBJ1-6; no firm D call. The CDR3 has 17 residues. Germline V gene data show CDR1 as SNHLY and CDR2 as FYNNEI. The CDR3 DNA reads as TGTGCCAGCAGCGAAGCATCAGCGAGCTCCTATAATTCACCCCTCCACTTT. It specifies CASSEASASSYNSPLHF.